These 7 T cell receptor beta chains originate from one sample sequenced in a study of T cells in narcolepsy. TCRdb's table, derived via immunoSEQ multiplex PCR, lists solely in-frame clones and lacks some. The table lists over 25,000 clones, less than 85% of them singletons. Sequenced input: memory (CD45RA-) CD4+ T cells from blood. The origin of the receptors is a human donor in good health.

The CDR3 is CASSFSGTENTEAFF. In DNA, the CDR3 is TGTGCCAGCAGTTTCTCCGGGACAGAGAACACTGAAGCTTTCTTT. The V and J genes are TRBV28 and TRBJ1-1; 7 positions agree with TRBD1. The CDR3 totals 15 residues. The V gene end was trimmed by 3 bases and the J gene end by 1 base; junction bases not matched to a gene: 5. Germline CDR1 and CDR2: MDHEN and SYDVKM.

The chain recombines TRBV10-2 with TRBJ2-3; 9 bases are shared with TRBD2. CDR3 length: 16 amino acids. V was pared by 4 bases and J by 3 bases, with 8 bases of the junction left unmatched. Germline V gene sequence: CDR1 WSHSY, CDR2 SAAADI. CDR3 nucleotide sequence: TGCGCCAGCAGTGCGATACTAGCGGGTGGTACAGATACGCAGTATTTT. Residues: CASSAILAGGTDTQYF.

The rearrangement uses TRBV4-2 and TRBJ1-1; maybe TRBD1 (6 bases). This CDR3 region has 17 residues. Germline assignment: CDR1 LGHNA and CDR2 YNFKEQ. Trimming stripped 0 bases from V and 7 bases from J, with 21 bases between. In DNA form, the CDR3 reads TGTGCCAGCAGCCAAGATCGGTATGGGGGGCGGTTTGGTGAAGCTTTCTTT. Its translation is CASSQDRYGGRFGEAFF.

J is TRBJ2-7 and V is TRBV5-1; 7 bases map to TRBD1. Germline CDR1 and CDR2: SGHRS and YFSETQ. V lost 4 bases and J lost 2; bases outside the gene matches: 6. The CDR3 loop spans 14 amino acids. CDR3 loop: CASSNGQAPYEQYF. Written as DNA, the CDR3 is TGCGCCAGCAGCAATGGACAGGCCCCCTACGAGCAGTACTTC.

This chain joins TRBV2 and TRBJ2-5; a possible D gene is TRBD1 (6 bases). The DNA end lines up better with TRBJ2-7; the J call may be wrong. In germline, CDR1 is SNHLY, CDR2 FYNNEI. The CDR3 is 12 residues long. The CDR3 bases are TGTGCCAGCAGGGGCAGGGGCTACGAGCAGTACTTC. It translates to CASRGRGYEQYF.

The chain joins TRBV6-5 to TRBJ2-5, with unresolved D. Germline V lookup: CDR1 MNHEY, CDR2 SVGAGI. V dropped 0 bases and J dropped 3 bases, with 11 bases sitting between them. This CDR3 region has 15 residues. The CDR3 bases are TGTGCCAGCAGTTACTCGATGGTACAGAAAGAGACCCAGTACTTC. Residues: CASSYSMVQKETQYF.

The V gene is TRBV7-8, the J gene TRBJ2-7, with 7 bases lining up with TRBD2. Germline CDR1 is SGHVS and CDR2 is FQNEAQ. This CDR3 is 14 amino acids long. The junction had 9 bases not matched to a gene; V was cut back by 5 bases and J by 5 bases. The CDR3 spells CASSLQRDSHEQYF. The CDR3 nucleotides read TGTGCCAGCAGCCTCCAGCGGGATTCCCACGAGCAGTACTTC.